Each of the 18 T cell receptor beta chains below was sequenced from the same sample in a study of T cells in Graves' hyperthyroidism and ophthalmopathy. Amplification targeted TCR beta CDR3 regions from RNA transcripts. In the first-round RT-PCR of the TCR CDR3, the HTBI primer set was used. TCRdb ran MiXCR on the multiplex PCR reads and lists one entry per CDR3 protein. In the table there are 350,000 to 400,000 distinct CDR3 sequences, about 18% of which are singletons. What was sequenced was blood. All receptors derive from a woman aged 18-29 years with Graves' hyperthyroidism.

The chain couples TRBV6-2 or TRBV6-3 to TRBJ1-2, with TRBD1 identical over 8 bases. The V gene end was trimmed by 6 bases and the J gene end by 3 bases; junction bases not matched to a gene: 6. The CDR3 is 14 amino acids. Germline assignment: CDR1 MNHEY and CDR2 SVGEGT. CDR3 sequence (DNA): TGTGCCAGCAGAGCCGCAGGGGGCGACTATGGCTACACCTTC. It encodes CASRAAGGDYGYTF.

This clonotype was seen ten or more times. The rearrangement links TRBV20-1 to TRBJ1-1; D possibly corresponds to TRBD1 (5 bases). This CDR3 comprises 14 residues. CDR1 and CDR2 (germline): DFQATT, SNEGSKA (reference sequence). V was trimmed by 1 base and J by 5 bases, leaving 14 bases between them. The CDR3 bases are TGCAGTGCTAGAGGCGGCGGTGGGGGAACTGAAGCTTTCTTT. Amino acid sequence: CSARGGGGGTEAFF.

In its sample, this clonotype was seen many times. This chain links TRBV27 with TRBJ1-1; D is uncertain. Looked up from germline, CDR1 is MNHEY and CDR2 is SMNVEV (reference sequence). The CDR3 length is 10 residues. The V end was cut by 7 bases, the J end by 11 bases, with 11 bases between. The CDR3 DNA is TGTGCCAGCAAAGGCCGTCTCGCTTTCTTT. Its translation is CASKGRLAFF.

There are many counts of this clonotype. This chain's CDR3 is CASSPLSAYGYTF. In DNA form, the CDR3 reads TGTGCCAGCTCACCACTCTCCGCCTATGGCTACACCTTC. This chain joins TRBV18 and TRBJ1-2; D remains unclear. This CDR3 spans 13 amino acids. CDR1 and CDR2 (germline): KGHSH, LQKENI. V lost 1 base and J lost 4, with 7 bases in between. The whole variable domain, filled in from reference TRBV18 and TRBJ1-2, reads NAGVMQNPRHLVRRRGQEARLRCSPMKGHSHVYWYRQLPEEGLKFMVYLQKENIIDESGMPKERFSAEFPKEGPSILRIQQVVRGDSAAYFCASSPLSAYGYTFGSGTRLTVV.

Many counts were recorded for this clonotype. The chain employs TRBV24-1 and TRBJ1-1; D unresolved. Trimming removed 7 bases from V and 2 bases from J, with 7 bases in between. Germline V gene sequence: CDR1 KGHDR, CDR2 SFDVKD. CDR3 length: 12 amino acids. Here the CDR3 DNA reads TGTGCCACCAGGGTACAAAACACTGAAGCTTTCTTT. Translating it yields CATRVQNTEAFF.

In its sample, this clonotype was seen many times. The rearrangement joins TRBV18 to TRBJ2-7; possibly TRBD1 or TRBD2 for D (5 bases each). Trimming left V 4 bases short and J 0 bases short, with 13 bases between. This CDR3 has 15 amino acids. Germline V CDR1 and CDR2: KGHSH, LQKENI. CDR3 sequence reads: CASSLAGTYSYEQYF. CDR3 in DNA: TGTGCCAGCTCACTCGCCGGGACGTACTCCTACGAGCAGTACTTC.

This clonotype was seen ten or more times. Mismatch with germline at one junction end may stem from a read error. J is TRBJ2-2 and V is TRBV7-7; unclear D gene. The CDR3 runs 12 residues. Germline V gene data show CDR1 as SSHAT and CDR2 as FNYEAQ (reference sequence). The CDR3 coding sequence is TGTGCTAGCAGCCGGACGGCCGGGGAGCTGTTTTTT. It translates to CASSRTAGELFF.

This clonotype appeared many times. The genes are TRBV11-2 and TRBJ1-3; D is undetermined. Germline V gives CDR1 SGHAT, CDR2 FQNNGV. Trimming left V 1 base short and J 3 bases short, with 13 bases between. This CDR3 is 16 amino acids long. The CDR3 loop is CASSLVWEAGGNTIYF. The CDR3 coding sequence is TGTGCCAGCAGCTTAGTGTGGGAGGCTGGTGGAAACACCATATATTTT.

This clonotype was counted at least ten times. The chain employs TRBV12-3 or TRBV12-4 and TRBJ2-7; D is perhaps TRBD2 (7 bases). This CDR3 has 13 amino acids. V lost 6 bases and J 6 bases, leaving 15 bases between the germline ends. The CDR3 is CASSPGGGAEQYF. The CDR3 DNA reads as TGTGCCAGCAGCCCTGGGGGGGGGGCCGAGCAGTACTTC.

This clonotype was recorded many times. Here the CDR3 reads CATSDPTRNQPQHF. The CDR3 DNA sequence: TGTGCCACCAGTGACCCAACTCGGAATCAGCCCCAGCATTTT. The J gene is TRBJ1-5, the V gene TRBV24-1; D ambiguous. Germline V gene lookup returns CDR1 KGHDR and CDR2 SFDVKD. The CDR3 length is 14 residues. V was cut by 4 bases and J by 4 bases, with 10 bases left in between.

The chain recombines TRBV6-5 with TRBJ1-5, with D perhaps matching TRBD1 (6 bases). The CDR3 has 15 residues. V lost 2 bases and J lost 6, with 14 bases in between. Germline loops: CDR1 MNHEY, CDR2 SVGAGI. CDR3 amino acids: CASSYNGGAGQPQHF. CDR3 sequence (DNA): TGTGCCAGCAGTTACAACGGGGGCGCGGGTCAGCCCCAGCATTTT.

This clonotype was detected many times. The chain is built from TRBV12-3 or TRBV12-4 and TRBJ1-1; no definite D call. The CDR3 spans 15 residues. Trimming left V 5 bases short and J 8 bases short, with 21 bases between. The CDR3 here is CASSHPTKGGSEAFF. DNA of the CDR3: TGTGCCAGCAGTCACCCAACGAAGGGCGGGTCCGAAGCTTTCTTT.

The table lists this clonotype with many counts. CDR3 nucleotide sequence: TGTGCCAGCTGTACAGGGGGCGCAGGCAATCAGCCCCAGCATTTT. Translated: CASCTGGAGNQPQHF. The J gene is TRBJ1-5, the V gene TRBV28; 9 positions agree with TRBD1. V shed 8 bases and J 2 bases; nucleotides not matched to a gene: 7. There are 15 residues in the CDR3. Germline CDR1 MDHEN, CDR2 SYDVKM.

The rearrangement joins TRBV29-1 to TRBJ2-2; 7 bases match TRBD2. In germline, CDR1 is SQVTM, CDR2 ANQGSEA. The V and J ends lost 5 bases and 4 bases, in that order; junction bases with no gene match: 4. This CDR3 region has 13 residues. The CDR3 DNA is TGCAGCGTTTGGGGGGGTAGCACCGGGGAGCTGTTTTTT. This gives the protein CSVWGGSTGELFF.

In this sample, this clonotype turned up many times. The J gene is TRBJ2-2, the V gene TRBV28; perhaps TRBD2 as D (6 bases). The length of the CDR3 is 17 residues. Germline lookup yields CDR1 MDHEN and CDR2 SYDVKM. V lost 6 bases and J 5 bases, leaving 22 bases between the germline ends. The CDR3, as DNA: TGTGCCAGCAGCTCCATGCCGGGACTGGCGGGTACCGGGGAGCTGTTTTTT. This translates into CASSSMPGLAGTGELFF. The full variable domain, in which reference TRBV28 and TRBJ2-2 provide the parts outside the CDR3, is DVKVTQSSRYLVKRTGEKVFLECVQDMDHENMFWYRQDPGLGLRLIYFSYDVKMKEKGDIPEGYSVSREKKERFSLILESASTNQTSMYLCASSSMPGLAGTGELFFGEGSRLTVL.

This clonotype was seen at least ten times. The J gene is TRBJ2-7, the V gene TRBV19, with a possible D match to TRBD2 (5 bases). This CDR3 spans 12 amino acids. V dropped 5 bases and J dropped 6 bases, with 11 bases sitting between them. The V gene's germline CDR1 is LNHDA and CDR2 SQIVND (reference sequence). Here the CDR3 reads CASSLTGSEQYF. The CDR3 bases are TGTGCCAGTAGTCTAACGGGGAGCGAGCAGTACTTC.

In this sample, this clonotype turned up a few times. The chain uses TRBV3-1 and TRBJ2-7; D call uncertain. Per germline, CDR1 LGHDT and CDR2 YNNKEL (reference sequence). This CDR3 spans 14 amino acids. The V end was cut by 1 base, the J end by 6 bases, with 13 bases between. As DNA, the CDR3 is TGTGCCAGCAGCCAAGCCCCAGGACCCTTCGAGCAGTACTTC. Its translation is CASSQAPGPFEQYF.

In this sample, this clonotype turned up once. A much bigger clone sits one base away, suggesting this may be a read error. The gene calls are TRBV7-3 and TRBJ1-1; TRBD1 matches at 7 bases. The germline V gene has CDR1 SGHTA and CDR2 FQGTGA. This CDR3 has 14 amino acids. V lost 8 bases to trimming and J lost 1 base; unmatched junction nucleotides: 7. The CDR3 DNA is TGTGCCAGCTGCGCTCGGGACAGGAACACTGAAGCTTTCTTT. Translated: CASCARDRNTEAFF.